This TCR beta chain stems from a study of type 1 and type 2 diabetes patients. Study-wide background: Across the study, about 18,000,000 paired-end reads were produced.

As for this clonotype: Its antigen is as yet unknown. A read error may produce the germline difference seen at one junction end.

Findings and caveats of the study: Some expanded clones seen only in T1D might occur in additional T2D or control samples.

All diabetic donors were classified as either type 1 or type 2 diabetes. Roughly 10 milliliters of peripheral blood were collected from each participant. The PCR template was genomic DNA. Multiplex PCR with 30 forward and 13 reverse primers amplified the TCR beta CDR3. MiXCR was run by TCRdb on the multiplex PCR reads, yielding one entry per CDR3 protein. The data show approximately 260,000 distinct CDR3 sequences, approximately 50% seen once. The clonotype was recovered from a man in his late teens or twenties with type 2 diabetes. Input material: peripheral blood mononuclear cells (PBMCs).

The CDR3 spells CAIRPGVDSTDTQYF. CDR3 nucleotide sequence: TGTGCCATCAGACCCGGGGTGGATAGCACAGATACGCAGTATTTT. This chain links TRBV10-1 with TRBJ2-3; D perhaps matches TRBD2 (5 bases). The CDR3 totals 15 residues. Looked up from germline, CDR1 is WNHNN and CDR2 is SYGVQD (reference sequence).